Listed below are T cell receptor beta chains from one sample, sequenced in a study of T cells in Graves' hyperthyroidism and ophthalmopathy. TCRdb re-analysed the multiplex PCR reads in MiXCR, keeping a single row per CDR3 protein. The sample contains almost 600,000 distinct CDR3 sequences, around 45% of which appear only once. The source material was peripheral blood or thyroid tissue (not recorded which). These receptors came from a woman under 30 with Graves' hyperthyroidism. Each CDR3 is given with its conserved first and last residue. A D gene is named only where the DNA matches it firmly. Clone size is stated in some rows and not others, as once, few, many or a class when expanded.

TRBV7-2	TRBJ1-1	.	.	CASSGTSGMNTEAFF	TGTGCCAGCAGCGGGACTAGCGGGATGAACACTGAAGCTTTCTTT
TRBV11-3	TRBJ1-2	.	.	CASSLGRAGYGYTF	TGTGCCAGCAGCTTAGGGAGGGCTGGCTATGGCTACACCTTC
TRBV25-1	TRBJ1-2	.	.	CASSEVGRGYTF	TGTGCCAGCAGTGAAGTGGGGCGAGGCTACACCTTC
TRBV6-5	TRBJ1-2	.	once	CASSYGGLGYTF	TGTGCCAGCAGTTACGGGGGGCTCGGCTACACCTTC
TRBV29-1	TRBJ2-5	TRBD1	.	CSVDRVETQYF	TGCAGCGTGGACAGGGTAGAGACCCAGTACTTC
TRBV11-1	TRBJ2-7	TRBD1	few	CASSDRGQLSYEQYF	TGTGCCAGCAGCGACAGGGGACAGCTCTCCTACGAGCAGTACTTC
TRBV20-1	TRBJ1-2	.	.	CTAGGPGYGYTF	TGCACTGCCGGGGGGCCCGGCTATGGCTACACCTTC
TRBV10-3	TRBJ2-7	.	many	CAISESAEGYEQYF	TGTGCCATCAGTGAGTCTGCGGAGGGCTACGAGCAGTACTTC
TRBV2	TRBJ1-2	TRBD1	few	CASRLDRGPTF	TGTGCCAGCAGATTAGACAGGGGGCCCACCTTC
TRBV5-1	TRBJ1-2	.	.	CASSLASGSYTF	TGCGCCAGCAGCTTGGCTAGCGGGAGCTACACCTTC
TRBV12-3/TRBV12-4	TRBJ1-5	.	.	CASSLQGGGEQPQHF	TGTGCCAGCAGTTTACAGGGTGGGGGTGAGCAGCCCCAGCATTTT
TRBV12-3/TRBV12-4	TRBJ2-7	.	many	CASEGVGSYEQYF	TGTGCCAGCGAGGGCGTTGGCTCCTACGAGCAGTACTTC
TRBV4-1	TRBJ1-5	TRBD1	.	CASSQAGTGDQPQHF	TGCGCCAGCAGCCAAGCCGGGACAGGGGATCAGCCCCAGCATTTT
TRBV6-6	TRBJ1-5	.	.	CASKRGKVDNYSNQPQHF	TGTGCCAGCAAACGGGGGAAGGTGGACAATTATAGCAATCAGCCCCAGCATTTT
TRBV25-1	TRBJ2-2	.	many	CASGGDSPPAGELFF	TGTGCCAGCGGGGGGGACAGCCCTCCAGCCGGGGAGCTGTTTTTT
TRBV18	TRBJ2-7	.	few	CASSPQSPQDEQYF	TGTGCCAGCTCACCCCAGAGTCCGCAGGACGAGCAGTACTTC
TRBV4-1	TRBJ2-7	.	many	CASSQVWDTGYEQYF	TGCGCCAGCAGCCAAGTCTGGGACACCGGCTACGAGCAGTACTTC
TRBV12-3/TRBV12-4	TRBJ1-5	.	many	CASRRAVGNQPQHF	TGTGCCAGCAGGCGCGCAGTTGGCAATCAGCCCCAGCATTTT
TRBV12-5	TRBJ1-1	.	many	CASGEDGYTEAFF	TGTGCTAGTGGCGAGGACGGCTACACTGAAGCTTTCTTT
TRBV7-8	TRBJ2-7	.	.	CAVHDVSKHYEQYF	TGTGCCGTACATGACGTTTCCAAACACTACGAGCAGTACTTC
TRBV4-1	TRBJ1-6	.	.	CASSQRVGGAGNGSPLHF	TGCGCCAGCAGCCAAAGAGTCGGGGGTGCAGGGAACGGGTCACCCCTCCACTTT
TRBV20-1	TRBJ2-1	TRBD2	.	CSAPPVLAGANEQFF	TGCAGTGCTCCCCCGGTATTAGCGGGAGCCAATGAGCAGTTCTTC
TRBV5-1	TRBJ1-1	TRBD1	once	CASSFGQGVNTEAFF	TGCGCCAGCAGCTTTGGACAGGGGGTGAACACTGAAGCTTTCTTT
TRBV12-3/TRBV12-4	TRBJ1-1	TRBD1	many	CASSSGGATEAFF	TGTGCCAGCAGTTCAGGGGGGGCGACTGAAGCTTTCTTT
TRBV20-1	TRBJ2-7	TRBD2	.	CSARASTSGSGEQYF	TGCAGTGCTAGAGCTTCGACTAGCGGGAGCGGCGAGCAGTACTTC
TRBV30	TRBJ2-2	.	.	CAWKTGELFF	TGTGCCTGGAAGACCGGGGAGCTGTTTTTT
TRBV5-4	TRBJ1-2	.	.	CASSRGRDSGNTF	TGTGCCAGCAGCAGGGGACGGGACTCTGGAAACACCTTC
TRBV5-4	TRBJ2-1	.	.	CASSLMGNSYNEQFF	TGTGCCAGCAGCTTAATGGGCAACTCCTACAATGAGCAGTTCTTC
TRBV6-1	TRBJ2-7	TRBD2	few	CASSVGGAGTQNF	TGTGCCAGCAGTGTCGGGGGGGCGGGAACTCAGAACTTC